The 15 T cell receptor beta chains listed next were all sequenced from one sample in a study of early stage breast cancer tumors. Produced via immunoSEQ multiplex PCR; TCRdb's table is partial and in-frame only. Here the sample spans about 72,000 clones, 65% to 80% being singletons. Sample: blood. These receptors all stem from a person aged 55 to 75 with breast cancer.

This chain connects TRBV5-4 to TRBJ1-2; D unclear. Germline CDR1 SGHNT, CDR2 YYREEE (reference sequence). This CDR3 spans 13 amino acids. V was shortened by 6 bases and J by 8 bases, with 17 bases between the two germline ends. The CDR3 nucleotides read TGTGCCAGCACCGTGACGTTGGGAGGAGGCTACACCTTC. Protein product: CASTVTLGGGYTF.

This clone was found once. The chain joins TRBV7-2 to TRBJ2-3, with 9 bases matching TRBD2. CDR3 length equals 16 residues. Trimming removed 5 bases from V and 0 bases from J; junction bases left unmatched: 6. CDR1 and CDR2 (germline): SGHTA, FQGNSA. DNA of the CDR3: TGTGCCAGCAGCCTGGGGACTAGCCGAAGCACAGATACGCAGTATTTT. Its translation is CASSLGTSRSTDTQYF.

The chain joins TRBV15 to TRBJ2-1; D possibly corresponds to TRBD2 (6 bases). Germline V gene data show CDR1 as LNHNV and CDR2 as YYDKDF (reference sequence). CDR3 length: 13 residues. Trimming removed 4 bases from V and 10 bases from J, with 14 bases in between. The CDR3 sequence is CATSISGRLEQFF. CDR3 sequence (DNA): TGTGCCACCAGCATTAGCGGCCGTCTGGAGCAGTTCTTC.

V usage is TRBV28 and J usage is TRBJ2-7, with 9 nucleotides matching TRBD2. The length of the CDR3 is 20 residues. Germline CDR1 and CDR2: MDHEN and SYDVKM. Trimming took 7 bases from V and 6 from J; bases not matched to a gene: 28. CDR3 nucleotides: TGTGCCAGCACCCCCGGGCCCCCCCATCTAGCGGGATTATTCAATGTCGAGCAGTACTTC. Its protein is CASTPGPPHLAGLFNVEQYF. Full variable domain (missing parts from reference TRBV28 and TRBJ2-7): DVKVTQSSRYLVKRTGEKVFLECVQDMDHENMFWYRQDPGLGLRLIYFSYDVKMKEKGDIPEGYSVSREKKERFSLILESASTNQTSMYLCASTPGPPHLAGLFNVEQYFGPGTRLTVT.

This clone was observed once. The genes are TRBV19 and TRBJ2-3; no clear D gene. Germline CDR1 LNHDA, CDR2 SQIVND (reference sequence). This CDR3 region has 15 residues. Deletions cut 7 bases from V and 5 bases from J, with 19 bases between. CDR3 region: CASKPLDVVQDTQYF. CDR3 DNA sequence: TGTGCCAGTAAACCCCTGGATGTAGTTCAAGATACGCAGTATTTT. The full variable domain, completed using reference TRBV19 and TRBJ2-3, is DGGITQSPKYLFRKEGQNVTLSCEQNLNHDAMYWYRQDPGQGLRLIYYSQIVNDFQKGDIAEGYSVSREKKESFPLTVTSAQKNPTAFYLCASKPLDVVQDTQYFGPGTRLTVL.

This clone was detected once. The chain's CDR3 is CASSRPGLALYTDTQYF. CDR3 nucleotide sequence: TGTGCCAGCAGTCGCCCGGGTCTCGCTCTTTACACAGATACGCAGTATTTT. V gene TRBV6-4 combines with J gene TRBJ2-3; D gene uncertain. The germline V gene encodes CDR1 MRHNA and CDR2 SNTAGT. With 5 bases removed from V and 2 bases from J, the gap between germline ends came to 20 bases. The CDR3 runs to 17 residues.

This clone has just a few counts. The rearrangement uses TRBV20-1 and TRBJ1-1, with D possibly being TRBD1 (6 bases). The CDR3 is 11 residues long. V lost 5 bases to trimming and J lost 5 bases, with 9 bases between them. Germline lookup yields CDR1 DFQATT and CDR2 SNEGSKA (reference sequence). CDR3: CSAPGVTEAFF. The CDR3 nucleotides read TGCAGTGCTCCAGGGGTGACTGAAGCTTTCTTT.

A word on this clone: An end of the junction differs from the germline gene, which may be a read error. J is TRBJ2-5 and V is TRBV7-7; D may be TRBD1 or TRBD2 (5 bases each). Germline V gene lookup returns CDR1 SSHAT and CDR2 FNYEAQ (reference sequence). The CDR3 sequence is 14 residues long. The CDR3 loop is CASSLAHQGETQYF. The CDR3 nucleotides read TGTGCTAGCAGCTTAGCGCACCAGGGAGAGACCCAGTACTTC.

The CDR3 region has the DNA TGTGCCAGCGCATCCCCAGGGGCGCAAGCAGATACGCAGTATTTT. Translation gives CASASPGAQADTQYF. The chain uses TRBV6-1 and TRBJ2-3, with D possibly TRBD1 on 6 matching bases. The CDR3 contains 15 residues. V was clipped by 8 bases and J by 4 bases, with 19 bases between them. CDR1 and CDR2 (germline): MNHNS, SASEGT.

This rearrangement joins TRBV11-2 to TRBJ2-2; 8 bases map to TRBD2. V shed 2 bases and J 4 bases; nucleotides not matched to a gene: 3. This CDR3 region has 15 residues. Per the germline V gene, CDR1 is SGHAT and CDR2 is FQNNGV. CDR3 nucleotide sequence: TGTGCCAGCAGCTTACAAAGCGGGGGCACCGGGGAGCTGTTTTTT. It translates to CASSLQSGGTGELFF. Full variable domain (outside the CDR3, taken from reference TRBV11-2 and TRBJ2-2): EAGVAQSPRYKIIEKRQSVAFWCNPISGHATLYWYQQILGQGPKLLIQFQNNGVVDDSQLPKDRFSAERLKGVDSTLKIQPAKLEDSAVYLCASSLQSGGTGELFFGEGSRLTVL.

The V gene is TRBV30, the J gene TRBJ1-4; possible D gene TRBD1, 5 bases. With 0 bases removed from V and 11 bases from J, the gap between germline ends came to 19 bases. Per the germline V gene, CDR1 is GTSNPN and CDR2 is SVGIG (reference sequence). The CDR3 consists of 15 residues. CDR3 residues: CAWSVSLPPGRKLFF. The DNA for the CDR3 is TGTGCCTGGAGTGTTTCCCTTCCCCCGGGGCGGAAACTGTTTTTT.

The chain joins TRBV11-2 to TRBJ2-1, with TRBD1 matching over 8 bases. Germline V CDR1 and CDR2: SGHAT, FQNNGV. This CDR3 is 14 amino acids long. Trimming at V came to 3 bases and at J to 7 bases, leaving 5 bases not matched to a gene. CDR3 residues: CASSLTGVDNEQFF. DNA of the CDR3: TGTGCCAGCAGCTTGACAGGGGTAGATAATGAGCAGTTCTTC.

The V and J genes are TRBV30 and TRBJ2-2, with D perhaps TRBD1 or TRBD2 (5 bases each). V was cut by 2 bases and J by 5 bases, with 12 bases left in between. CDR1 is GTSNPN, CDR2 SVGIG, per germline (reference sequence). The CDR3 loop spans 14 amino acids. The CDR3 sequence is CAWSTGTLTGELFF. CDR3 nucleotide sequence: TGTGCCTGGAGTACCGGGACGCTTACCGGGGAGCTGTTTTTT.

A single count supports this clone. This chain joins TRBV11-2 and TRBJ2-1; D tentatively fits TRBD1 or TRBD2 (6 bases each). The CDR3 spans 14 residues. Trimming removed 8 bases at V and 8 bases at J, with 19 bases between. Germline V lookup: CDR1 SGHAT, CDR2 FQNNGV. This CDR3 is CASQGGGPFDEQFF. The CDR3 region has the DNA TGTGCCAGCCAGGGTGGGGGGCCCTTTGATGAGCAGTTCTTC.

The rearrangement joins TRBV19 to TRBJ1-5, with a weak D call TRBD1 (5 bases). Germline V gene sequence: CDR1 LNHDA, CDR2 SQIVND (reference sequence). The CDR3 loop spans 14 amino acids. V was pared by 7 bases and J by 0 bases, with 10 bases between. The CDR3 sequence is CASIKGHSNQPQHF. In DNA form, the CDR3 reads TGTGCCAGTATTAAGGGGCATAGCAATCAGCCCCAGCATTTT.